This T cell receptor (beta chain) stems from a study of T cell responses to AZD1222 COVID-19 vaccine. General study points: There were mostly white British donors and more females than males, and clonal diversity was possibly underestimated.

The data were produced by immunoSEQ multiplex PCR, yet TCRdb's version contains in-frame clones alone and is incomplete. The repertoire holds about 130,000 clones, with over 80% as singletons. With regard to this clone: What it recognizes is unknown.

Germline V lookup: CDR1 LNHDA, CDR2 SQIVND (reference sequence). Deletions cut 6 bases from V and 6 bases from J, with 15 bases between. The CDR3 runs to 15 residues. The sequence came from an adult in good health. The sequences come from peripheral blood, collected on day 0 of AZD1222 vaccination. This chain connects TRBV19 to TRBJ1-6; the D is unclear. The CDR3 nucleotides read TGTGCCAGTAGAAGGAGCCAGGCCGCTAATTCACCCCTCCACTTT. This encodes CASRRSQAANSPLHF.